This T cell receptor (beta chain) was recovered during a study of blood T cell repertoires in COVID-19 (dated by TCRdb to about 2020). The study in broad terms: Samples covering the acute and convalescent phases of COVID-19 were provided by collaborators in the United States, Italy and Spain. The material from the prospective study consisted of cDNA or gDNA derived from T cells, B-cell-depleted T cells, or PBMCs. Deeply sampled blood TCRbeta repertoires from subjects exposed to, actively infected with, or recovered from COVID-19 were included in the dataset. The repertoires were released in a freely available public database intended as a resource for research on the immune response to SARS-CoV-2. The samples were drawn from two sources: the first 160 participants of the ongoing ImmuneRACE study, and 1,254 subjects contributed by 6 global collaborators. Sample metadata almost always included a de-identified subject ID, COVID-19 status, age in years and sex. Where available, HLA class I and class II types were taken from metadata supplied by the sample provider and were not determined by assay-based typing. Paper-wide results and their limitations: The amount of clinical and demographic metadata varied by source and participant and was provided uncurated.

Of note for this clone: It lacks a known antigen. No base quality information exists; no much larger clone differs at one position.

Spanning cysteine to phenylalanine, the CDR3 consists of 15 amino acids. CDR3 DNA is the only sequence kept; it has 45 bases, read in frame from the first base. The junction shows trimming of 4 bases on V and 0 bases on J, plus 11 bases between the germline ends. The germline V gene supplies CDR1 KGHDR and CDR2 SFDVKD. The immunoSEQ Assay, a bias-controlled multiplex PCR, was used to amplify TCRbeta CDR3 regions from genomic DNA. In the original analysis: Nucleated cell counts per sample were estimated from amplification of reference gene primers within the assay. To quantify the absolute abundance of each unique TCRbeta CDR3 rearrangement, sequence reads were collapsed and filtered. Productive Simpson clonality was computed per sample as the square root of Simpson's diversity index over productive rearrangements. TCRdb's version of the immuneACCESS table is confined to in-frame rearrangements and falls short of the full clone set. An unresolved V gene accounts for under half of the shortfall where checked; the remainder is of unknown origin. V and J calls and clone size are as listed in that table; D and trimming were resolved from the DNA. The sample includes roughly 230,000 clones, with 83% observed a single time. 5.5% of the sample lies in the top ten.

Each collaborating institution followed its own protocols to collect whole blood in K2EDTA tubes. For TCRbeta analysis, collaborators shipped samples in one of three forms: frozen whole blood, isolated PBMCs, or DNA extracted from either of those sample types. The receptor comes from a human donor in a cohort sampled during active COVID-19. Sequenced material: peripheral blood. This chain is built from TRBV24-1 and TRBJ2-5; TRBD1 is perhaps the D gene, given 5 matching bases. This receptor has the CDR3 CATSDREAYQETQYF. The bases are TGTGCCACCAGTGACAGGGAAGCTTACCAAGAGACCCAGTACTTC.